What follows describes a single T cell receptor beta chain. Which antigen it targets is not known. Base qualities are not provided; no much larger clone lies one nucleotide away. The data derive from a study of CD8 T cells in ankylosing spondylitis (dated by TCRdb to between 2016 and 2019). In the study overall: The study profiled T cell receptor beta repertoires in healthy donors and ankylosing spondylitis patients to find disease-linked TCR variants. The full study cohort comprised about 24 ankylosing spondylitis patients and approximately 100 healthy donors. Peripheral blood was sampled, and synovial fluid was also collected from ankylosing spondylitis patients.

Reading from cysteine to phenylalanine, the CDR3 counts 17 amino acids. Of the read, only the CDR3 DNA is kept; its 51 bases are in frame from base 1. The germline V gene (reference sequence) yields DFQATT for CDR1 and SNEGSKA for CDR2. Clipping removes 4 bases from V and 4 bases from J, with 10 as the unmatched junction base count. General conclusions and limits of the study: The disease-linked clones were reported as significantly enriched in matched synovial fluid samples from ankylosing spondylitis patients. Some motif variants had previously been reported in the synovial fluid and blood of reactive arthritis patients, which suggests shared mechanisms of disease initiation. A TCR beta motif of about 8 highly homologous amino acid variants appeared characteristic of blood from ankylosing spondylitis patients. A CD8+ phenotype was shown by the disease-linked clones, which were found at relatively low frequencies in peripheral blood.

Sequencing instrument: Illumina HiSeq 2500. TCR beta libraries were prepared by quantitative 5'-RACE with molecular barcodes. In the paper's pipeline: A new computational method based on a probabilistic model of VDJ rearrangement was used to identify disease-linked TCR variants. Starting from the raw public reads, TCRdb applied fastp trimming at Q25, assembled clones with MiXCR and retained in-frame beta chains. Here each entry gathers all rows of one CDR3 protein and keeps the most common genes and DNA. The V and J calls here are based on TCRdb, not the publication. A total of 200,000 or so distinct CDR3 sequences appear in this sample, 13% of them only once. Around 10% of the sample goes to the ten largest clones.

The sequence is built from TRBV20-1 and TRBJ2-4; TRBD2 aligns with 13 central bases. The specimen was blood, either unsorted or a sorted T cell fraction (not recorded which). This clonotype was sampled from a female donor with ankylosing spondylitis or in good health (not recorded which). CDR3 sequence: CSATPLAGGMEKNIQYF. The nucleotides are TGCAGTGCTACGCCACTAGCGGGAGGGATGGAAAAAAACATTCAGTACTTC.